This T cell receptor beta chain comes out of a study of CD8+ T cells in alopecia areata. This sample's treatment: oral pan-JAK inhibitor, 5-10 mg twice daily. In each case, RNA was isolated and then reverse transcribed into cDNA as the sequencing template. The protocol was immunoSEQ multiplex PCR, while the TCRdb copy is restricted to in-frame clones and leaves out a portion. This sample carries 150,000 to 200,000 clones, less than 65% of them seen once, and the ten largest clones take approximately 1%. This CDR3 is 15 amino acids long. Per the germline V gene, CDR1 is LNHDA and CDR2 is SQIVND (reference sequence). Trimming took off 4 bases at V and 2 bases at J, with 12 bases between the two ends.

V and J are TRBV19 and TRBJ1-5; TRBD1 might be the D (6 bases). The sample was CD4+ T cells sorted from blood, taken at week 24, from a patient treated with tofacitinib. The TCR originated in a human donor with alopecia areata. CDR3 sequence: CASSTARTGNQPQHF. The CDR3 nucleotides are TGTGCCAGTAGTACTGCCAGGACAGGCAATCAGCCCCAGCATTTT.